Many counts were recorded for the clone carrying this T cell receptor (beta chain). Its matching antigen is unknown. The conserved phenylalanine or tryptophan is not found at the CDR3 terminus, so this likely reflects a read error. The CDR3 spans 12 residues. The germline V gene has CDR1 ENHRY and CDR2 SYGVKD. V shed 8 bases and J 5 bases; nucleotides not matched to a gene: 3. This sample is part of a study of early T cells in non-severe SARS-CoV-2 infection. Notes on the study in general: The study's VDJdb matching favored anti-spike CD8 responses and missed private and CD4 specificities.

Unique molecular identifiers (one per individual cDNA molecule) were attached. TCRdb redid the calling of the 5' RACE reads with MiXCR, one entry per CDR3 protein. The table records more than 90,000 distinct CDR3 sequences, over 10% of them present only once. The chain links TRBV10-3 to TRBJ1-1, with 9 bases that match TRBD1. Source material: whole blood. The clonotype was recovered from an adult who was a healthcare worker with PCR-confirmed SARS-CoV-2 infection or an uninfected control (not recorded which). CDR3 amino acids: CAIGQGRTEAFC. The CDR3 coding sequence is TGTGCCATCGGACAGGGGAGGACTGAAGCTTTCTGT.